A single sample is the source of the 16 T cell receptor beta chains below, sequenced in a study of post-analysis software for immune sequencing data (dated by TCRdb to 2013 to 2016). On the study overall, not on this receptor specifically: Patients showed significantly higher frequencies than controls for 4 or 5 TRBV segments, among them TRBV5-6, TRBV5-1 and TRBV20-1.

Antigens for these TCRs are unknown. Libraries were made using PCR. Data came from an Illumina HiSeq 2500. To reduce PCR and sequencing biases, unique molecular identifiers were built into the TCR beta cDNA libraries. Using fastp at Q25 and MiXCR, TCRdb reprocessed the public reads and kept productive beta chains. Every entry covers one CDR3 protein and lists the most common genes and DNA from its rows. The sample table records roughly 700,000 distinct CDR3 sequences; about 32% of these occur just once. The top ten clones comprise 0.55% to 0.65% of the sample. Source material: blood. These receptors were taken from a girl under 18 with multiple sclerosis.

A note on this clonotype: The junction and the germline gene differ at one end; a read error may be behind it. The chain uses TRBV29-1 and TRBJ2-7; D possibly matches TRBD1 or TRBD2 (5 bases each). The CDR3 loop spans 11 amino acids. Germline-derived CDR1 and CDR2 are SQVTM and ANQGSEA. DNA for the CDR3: TGCTGCGTCGGGACCCTCTACGAGCAGTACTTC. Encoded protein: CCVGTLYEQYF.

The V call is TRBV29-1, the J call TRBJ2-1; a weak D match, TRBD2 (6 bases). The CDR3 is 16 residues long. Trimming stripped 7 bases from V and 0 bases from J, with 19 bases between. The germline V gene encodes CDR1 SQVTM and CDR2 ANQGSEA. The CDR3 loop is CSALALAKSSYNEQFF. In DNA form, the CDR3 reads TGCAGCGCCCTTGCCCTAGCGAAGAGCTCCTACAATGAGCAGTTCTTC.

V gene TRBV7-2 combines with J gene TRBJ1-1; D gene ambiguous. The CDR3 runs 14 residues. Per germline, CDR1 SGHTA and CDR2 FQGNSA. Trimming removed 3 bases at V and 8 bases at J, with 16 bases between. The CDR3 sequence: CASSLRRRSGEAFF. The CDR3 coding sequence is TGTGCCAGCAGCTTGCGACGCCGAAGTGGCGAAGCTTTCTTT.

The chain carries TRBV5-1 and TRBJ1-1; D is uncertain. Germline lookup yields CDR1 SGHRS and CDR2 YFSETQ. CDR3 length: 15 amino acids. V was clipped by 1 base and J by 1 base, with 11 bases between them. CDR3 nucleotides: TGCGCCAGCAGCTTGCTGAGGCAGGAGAACACTGAAGCTTTCTTT. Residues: CASSLLRQENTEAFF.

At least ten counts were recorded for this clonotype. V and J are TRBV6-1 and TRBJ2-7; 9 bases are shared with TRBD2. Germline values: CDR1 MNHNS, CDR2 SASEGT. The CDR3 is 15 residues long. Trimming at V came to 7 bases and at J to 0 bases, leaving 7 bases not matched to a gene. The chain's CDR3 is CASNLAGRSSYEQYF. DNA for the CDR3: TGTGCCAGCAATCTAGCGGGGAGGAGCTCCTACGAGCAGTACTTC.

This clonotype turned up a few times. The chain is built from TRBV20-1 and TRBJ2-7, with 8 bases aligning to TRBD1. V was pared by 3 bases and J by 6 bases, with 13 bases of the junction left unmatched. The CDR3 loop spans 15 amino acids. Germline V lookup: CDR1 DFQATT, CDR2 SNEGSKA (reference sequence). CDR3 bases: TGCAGTGCTAGCCCACCCCAGGGGGCTTCCCCCGAGCAGTACTTC. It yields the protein CSASPPQGASPEQYF.

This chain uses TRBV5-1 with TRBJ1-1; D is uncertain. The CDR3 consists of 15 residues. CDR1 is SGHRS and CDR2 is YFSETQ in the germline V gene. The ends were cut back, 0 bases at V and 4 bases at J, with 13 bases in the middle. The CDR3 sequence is CASSLEGGLVTEAFF. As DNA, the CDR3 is TGCGCCAGCAGCTTGGAGGGAGGTTTGGTCACTGAAGCTTTCTTT.

Written as DNA, the CDR3 is TGCGCCAGCGGAGTTAATTGGGGGTACGAGCAGTACTTC. Protein sequence: CASGVNWGYEQYF. The rearrangement uses TRBV5-1 and TRBJ2-7; D may correspond to TRBD1 or TRBD2 (5 bases each). Trimming shortened V by 7 bases and J by 4 bases, and 15 bases separated the two germline ends. The CDR3 consists of 13 residues. Looked up from germline, CDR1 is SGHRS and CDR2 is YFSETQ.

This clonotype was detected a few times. The CDR3, as DNA: TGCGCCAGCCACCTGACAGGAACGGATGGCTACACCTTC. This sequence encodes CASHLTGTDGYTF. This chain links TRBV5-1 with TRBJ1-2; D might be TRBD1 (6 bases). Trimming left V 7 bases short and J 6 bases short, with 16 bases between. The CDR3 sequence is 13 residues long. Germline CDR1 is SGHRS and CDR2 is YFSETQ. Complete variable domain (other parts from reference TRBV5-1 and TRBJ1-2): KAGVTQTPRYLIKTRGQQVTLSCSPISGHRSVSWYQQTPGQGLQFLFEYFSETQRNKGNFPGRFSGRQFSNSRSEMNVSTLELGDSALYLCASHLTGTDGYTFGSGTRLTVV.

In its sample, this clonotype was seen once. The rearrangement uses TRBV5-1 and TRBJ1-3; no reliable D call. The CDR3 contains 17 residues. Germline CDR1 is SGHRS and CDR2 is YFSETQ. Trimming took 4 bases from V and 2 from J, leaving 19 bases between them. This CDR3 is CASSRTWTEGPGNTIYF. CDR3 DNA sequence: TGCGCCAGCAGCCGAACCTGGACGGAAGGACCTGGAAACACCATATATTTT.

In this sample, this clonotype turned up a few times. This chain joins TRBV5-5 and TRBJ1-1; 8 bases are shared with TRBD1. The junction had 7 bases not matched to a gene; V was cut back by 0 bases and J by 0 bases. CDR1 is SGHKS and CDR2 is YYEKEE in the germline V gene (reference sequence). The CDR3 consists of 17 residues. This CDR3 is CASSLDADRGMNTEAFF. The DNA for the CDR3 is TGTGCCAGCAGCTTGGATGCCGACAGGGGAATGAACACTGAAGCTTTCTTT.

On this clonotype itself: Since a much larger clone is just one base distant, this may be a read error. Written as DNA, the CDR3 is TGTGCCATCAGTGAATCCAGACGAGCGGCGAACACCGGGGAGCTGTTTTTT. Translating gives CAISESRRAANTGELFF. The J gene is TRBJ2-2, the V gene TRBV10-3, with D possibly TRBD2 on 5 matching bases. V lost 3 bases and J lost 0, with 14 bases in between. The germline gives CDR1 ENHRY, CDR2 SYGVKD. The CDR3 length is 17 residues.

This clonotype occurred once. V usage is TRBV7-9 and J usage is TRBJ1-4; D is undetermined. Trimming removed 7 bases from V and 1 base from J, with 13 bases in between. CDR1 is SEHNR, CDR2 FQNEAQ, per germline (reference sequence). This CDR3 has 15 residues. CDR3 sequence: CASTQTAVTNEKLFF. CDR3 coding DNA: TGTGCCAGCACCCAAACGGCAGTAACTAATGAAAAACTGTTTTTT.

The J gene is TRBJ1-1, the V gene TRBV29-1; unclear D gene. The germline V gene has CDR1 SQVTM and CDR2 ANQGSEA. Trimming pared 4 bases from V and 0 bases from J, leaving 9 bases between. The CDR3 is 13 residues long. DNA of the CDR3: TGCAGCGTTGTGTCGGCCTTGAACACTGAAGCTTTCTTT. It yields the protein CSVVSALNTEAFF.

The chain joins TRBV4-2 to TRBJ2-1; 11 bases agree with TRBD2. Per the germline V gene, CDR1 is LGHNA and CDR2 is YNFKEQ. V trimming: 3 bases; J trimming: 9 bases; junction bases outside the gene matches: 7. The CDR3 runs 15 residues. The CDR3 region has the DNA TGTGCCAGCAGCCAGAAACCGGGACTAGCGGTTGAGCAGTTCTTC. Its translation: CASSQKPGLAVEQFF.

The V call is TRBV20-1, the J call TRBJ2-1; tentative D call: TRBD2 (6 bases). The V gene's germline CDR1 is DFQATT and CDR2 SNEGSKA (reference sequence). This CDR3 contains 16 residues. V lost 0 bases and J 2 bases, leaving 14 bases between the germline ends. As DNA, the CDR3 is TGCAGTGCTAGAGATCGGGGCGGGGATCCCTACAATGAGCAGTTCTTC. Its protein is CSARDRGGDPYNEQFF.